This T cell receptor beta chain derives from a study of T cell responses to AZD1222 COVID-19 vaccine. Findings and caveats of the study: Once two AZD1222 doses were given, Spike-specific TCR breadth and depth went up. There were mostly white British donors and more females than males, and clonal diversity was possibly underestimated.

TCRdb keeps only in-frame clones here, not all; method: immunoSEQ multiplex PCR. The sample gives roughly 91,000 clones, about 85% of which show up once; just under 3% is in the top ten. Trimming took off 1 base at V and 1 base at J, with 5 bases between the two ends. This CDR3 contains 14 residues. Per the germline V gene, CDR1 is MGHRA and CDR2 is YSYEKL. Concerning this clone itself: As yet, its antigen is unknown.

Sequences were derived from peripheral blood, sampled on day 0 of AZD1222 vaccination. The source is an adult in good health. The chain uses TRBV4-1 and TRBJ1-3; D gene unclear. In DNA form, the CDR3 reads TGCGCCAGCAGCCAAGGACTATCTGGAAACACCATATATTTT. Its protein product is CASSQGLSGNTIYF.